One sample yielded the 28 T cell receptor beta chains listed below, sequenced in a study of blood T cell repertoires in COVID-19. The protocol was immunoSEQ multiplex PCR, while the TCRdb copy is restricted to in-frame clones and leaves out a portion. The repertoire consists of 72,000 or so clones, with 75% to 90% occurring once and the leading ten covering 35% to 40%. What was sequenced was peripheral blood. Receptor source: a woman over 75 with active or convalescent COVID-19.

The rearrangement joins TRBV11-3 to TRBJ2-2; 10 bases match TRBD2. The CDR3 is 16 residues long. V lost 5 bases and J lost 2; bases outside the gene matches: 5. CDR1 is SGHNT, CDR2 YENEEA, per germline. CDR3 sequence reads: CASSPGTSVNTGELFF. The CDR3 bases are TGTGCCAGCAGCCCCGGGACTAGCGTTAACACCGGGGAGCTGTTTTTT. Filled out from reference TRBV11-3 and TRBJ2-2, the complete variable domain reads EAGVVQSPRYKIIEKKQPVAFWCNPISGHNTLYWYLQNLGQGPELLIRYENEEAVDDSQLPKDRFSAERLKGVDSTLKIQPAELGDSAVYLCASSPGTSVNTGELFFGEGSRLTVL.

This sequence joins TRBV2 and TRBJ1-1; weak D call: TRBD1 (5 bases). V was pared by 5 bases and J by 1 base, with 8 bases between. Germline V gene lookup returns CDR1 SNHLY and CDR2 FYNNEI. The CDR3 has 13 amino acids. The CDR3 spells CASSWGGNTEAFF. The CDR3 nucleotides read TGTGCCAGCAGTTGGGGGGGGAACACTGAAGCTTTCTTT.

The chain is built from TRBV20-1 and TRBJ1-2; tentatively, D is TRBD1 (5 bases). CDR1 is DFQATT and CDR2 is SNEGSKA in the germline V gene (reference sequence). The V and J ends lost 7 bases and 5 bases respectively, with 11 bases between them. This CDR3 has 11 amino acids. The CDR3 spells CSGAGGYGYTF. As DNA, the CDR3 is TGCAGTGGTGCGGGGGGGTATGGCTACACCTTC.

This clone has only a few counts. The V gene is TRBV7-2, the J gene TRBJ2-1; the match to TRBD2 covers 11 bases. The CDR3 runs 15 residues. Germline lookup yields CDR1 SGHTA and CDR2 FQGNSA. J gave up 7 bases and V 4 bases, and 6 bases lay outside the gene matches. The CDR3 nucleotides read TGTGCCAGCAGCTATAGCGGGGGGGCCGGGAATGAGCAGTTCTTC. Its translation is CASSYSGGAGNEQFF.

V and J are TRBV30 and TRBJ2-1, with 7 nucleotides matching TRBD2. Trimming took 1 base from V and 7 from J; bases not matched to a gene: 4. Germline CDR1 is GTSNPN and CDR2 is SVGIG (reference sequence). The CDR3 is 13 amino acids. The CDR3 region is CAWSAWGGNEQFF. In DNA, the CDR3 is TGTGCCTGGAGTGCCTGGGGGGGGAATGAGCAGTTCTTC.

V usage is TRBV2 and J usage is TRBJ2-2, with TRBD2 matching over 7 bases. The V segment lost 3 bases and the J segment 0 bases; nucleotides outside the gene matches: 10. Germline-derived CDR1 and CDR2 are SNHLY and FYNNEI. The CDR3 is 18 residues long. The CDR3 DNA reads as TGTGCCAGCAGTGATGGGGGGGACTATGGGGCGAACACCGGGGAGCTGTTTTTT. It translates to CASSDGGDYGANTGELFF.

This chain joins TRBV29-1 and TRBJ1-2, with 7 bases fitting TRBD1. Trimming removed 6 bases from V and 4 bases from J; junction bases left unmatched: 5. Germline V CDR1 and CDR2: SQVTM, ANQGSEA. The CDR3 has 12 amino acids. The CDR3 loop is CSVEGAVYGYTF. The CDR3 DNA reads TGCAGCGTGGAGGGGGCAGTCTATGGCTACACCTTC.

The rearrangement joins TRBV7-9 to TRBJ2-4; 8 bases fit TRBD2. The length of the CDR3 is 14 residues. From germline, CDR1 is SEHNR and CDR2 FQNEAQ (reference sequence). The trim removed 2 bases at V and 8 bases at J, leaving 5 bases unmatched. The CDR3 protein is CASSLSGGWDIQYF. The CDR3 nucleotides read TGTGCCAGCAGCTTAAGCGGGGGATGGGACATTCAGTACTTC.

The rearrangement joins TRBV3-1 (or the pseudogene TRBV3-2) to TRBJ2-5, with 8 nucleotides matching TRBD1. The CDR3 runs to 14 residues. CDR1 is LGHDT and CDR2 is YNNKEL in the germline V gene (reference sequence). The junction had 3 bases not matched to a gene; V was cut back by 2 bases and J by 4 bases. CDR3 DNA: TGTGCCAGCAGCCAAACAGGGACAGGAGAGACCCAGTACTTC. Its protein is CASSQTGTGETQYF.

The chain recombines TRBV7-9 with TRBJ2-7; the match to TRBD1 covers 10 bases. Looked up from germline, CDR1 is SEHNR and CDR2 is FQNEAQ (reference sequence). This CDR3 contains 16 residues. V shed 4 bases, J shed 3 bases, and the junction held 9 bases outside the gene matches. The CDR3 loop reads CASSSKVGQGDYEQYF. The CDR3 nucleotides are TGTGCCAGCAGCTCCAAGGTCGGACAGGGGGACTACGAGCAGTACTTC.

The chain combines TRBV18 with TRBJ2-5; 7 positions agree with TRBD1. The V gene's germline CDR1 is KGHSH and CDR2 LQKENI. Losses at the gene ends were 6 bases for V and 2 bases for J; bases not matched to a gene: 6. CDR3 length: 14 amino acids. The CDR3 loop is CASSRRTGQETQYF. CDR3 bases: TGTGCCAGCTCCCGCCGGACAGGACAAGAGACCCAGTACTTC.

This clone has only a few counts. The chain combines TRBV11-2 with TRBJ1-2; D uncertain. CDR1 is SGHAT and CDR2 is FQNNGV in the germline V gene. V dropped 1 base and J dropped 1 base, with 7 bases sitting between them. The CDR3 length is 14 residues. DNA for the CDR3: TGTGCCAGCAGCTTAGCCCTTCTTAACTATGGCTACACCTTC. Protein product: CASSLALLNYGYTF.

This chain joins TRBV3-1 (or the pseudogene TRBV3-2) and TRBJ2-1, with D perhaps TRBD2 (6 bases). Germline values: CDR1 LGHDT, CDR2 YNNKEL (reference sequence). Trimming left V 7 bases short and J 3 bases short, with 13 bases between. CDR3 length equals 14 residues. The CDR3: CASKRGSFYNEQFF. Here the CDR3 DNA reads TGTGCCAGCAAACGGGGGTCCTTCTACAATGAGCAGTTCTTC.

The rearrangement joins TRBV7-9 to TRBJ2-2; 7 bases agree with TRBD2. Trimming at V came to 4 bases and at J to 9 bases, leaving 8 bases not matched to a gene. The CDR3 totals 14 residues. Germline-derived CDR1 and CDR2 are SEHNR and FQNEAQ (reference sequence). The CDR3 is CASSSSPGGRELFF. As DNA, the CDR3 is TGTGCCAGCAGCTCTTCGCCGGGAGGCAGGGAGCTGTTTTTT. Together with reference TRBV7-9 and TRBJ2-2, the CDR3 gives the full variable domain: DTGVSQNPRHKITKRGQNVTFRCDPISEHNRLYWYRQTLGQGPEFLTYFQNEAQLEKSRLLSDRFSAERPKGSFSTLEIQRTEQGDSAMYLCASSSSPGGRELFFGEGSRLTVL.

This clone appeared a single time. This chain uses TRBV2 with TRBJ1-1; TRBD1 matches at 9 bases. V was pared by 4 bases and J by 0 bases, with 9 bases of the junction left unmatched. The CDR3 spans 17 residues. The V gene's germline CDR1 is SNHLY and CDR2 FYNNEI. The CDR3 is CASSALQGAGMNTEAFF. The CDR3 DNA reads TGTGCCAGCAGTGCGCTACAGGGGGCTGGGATGAACACTGAAGCTTTCTTT.

This chain links TRBV18 with TRBJ2-5, with 7 positions matching TRBD2. Germline V gene lookup returns CDR1 KGHSH and CDR2 LQKENI. This CDR3 has 12 amino acids. The V segment lost 3 bases and the J segment 5 bases; nucleotides outside the gene matches: 0. The CDR3 protein is CASSPRGETQYF. CDR3 coding DNA: TGTGCCAGCTCACCGCGGGGGGAGACCCAGTACTTC.

The V and J genes are TRBV11-2 and TRBJ1-2; possibly TRBD1 for D (6 bases). Per the germline V gene, CDR1 is SGHAT and CDR2 is FQNNGV. The length of the CDR3 is 15 residues. Trimming removed 3 bases from V and 1 base from J, with 12 bases in between. DNA of the CDR3: TGTGCCAGCAGCTTTTCCAGGACAGTTAACTATGGCTACACCTTC. It encodes CASSFSRTVNYGYTF.

The chain has TRBV2 and TRBJ2-3, with TRBD2 matching over 9 bases. This CDR3 is 14 amino acids long. Unmatched junction bases numbered 4, after V lost 8 bases and J lost 1 base. Germline V gene data show CDR1 as SNHLY and CDR2 as FYNNEI. The CDR3 region has the DNA TGTGCCAGCCATAGCGGGGGAGGCACAGATACGCAGTATTTT. Its translation is CASHSGGGTDTQYF. The full variable domain, with the rest looked up from reference TRBV2 and TRBJ2-3, is EPEVTQTPSHQVTQMGQEVILRCVPISNHLYFYWYRQILGQKVEFLVSFYNNEISEKSEIFDDQFSVERPDGSNFTLKIRSTKLEDSAMYFCASHSGGGTDTQYFGPGTRLTVL.

The chain has TRBV30 and TRBJ1-3; no definite D call. The CDR3 length is 13 residues. Germline loops: CDR1 GTSNPN, CDR2 SVGIG (reference sequence). Between the trimmed V and J ends, which lost 7 bases and 0 bases, there was a span of 10 bases. DNA for the CDR3: TGTGCCTCCGAAAGAGCCTCTGGAAACACCATATATTTT. This translates into CASERASGNTIYF.

The chain carries TRBV18 and TRBJ1-5; possibly TRBD1 for D (5 bases). Between the trimmed V and J ends, which lost 4 bases and 4 bases, there was a span of 11 bases. Per the germline V gene, CDR1 is KGHSH and CDR2 is LQKENI. CDR3 size: 14 residues. The chain's CDR3 is CASSLQGFNQPQHF. Written as DNA, the CDR3 is TGTGCCAGCTCACTGCAGGGTTTTAATCAGCCCCAGCATTTT.

The chain joins TRBV11-2 to TRBJ2-4; no clear D. Per the germline V gene, CDR1 is SGHAT and CDR2 is FQNNGV. The CDR3 is 15 residues long. The germline V and J ends were trimmed by 2 bases and 0 bases, with 8 bases remaining between them. The CDR3 DNA reads as TGTGCCAGCAGCTTAACCAGATTAGCCAAAAACATTCAGTACTTC. Residues: CASSLTRLAKNIQYF.

This clone was counted once. The chain links TRBV23-1 to TRBJ1-2; 7 nucleotides line up with TRBD1. TRBV23-1 falls under the ORF class, with uncertain function. J was trimmed by 4 bases and V by 6 bases; bases with no gene match: 14. The CDR3 is made up of 16 amino acids. CDR3 in DNA: TGCGCCAGCAGACCAGGCTGGACAGGACTTTTCTATGGCTACACCTTC. It yields the protein CASRPGWTGLFYGYTF.

V and J are TRBV19 and TRBJ2-7, with D perhaps TRBD1 (6 bases). Germline-derived CDR1 and CDR2 are LNHDA and SQIVND (reference sequence). V was shortened by 5 bases and J by 4 bases, with 12 bases between the two germline ends. This CDR3 spans 13 amino acids. The CDR3 DNA reads TGTGCCAGTAGTTCCCAACAGGGTTACGAGCAGTACTTC. It translates to CASSSQQGYEQYF.

This rearrangement joins TRBV6-2 or TRBV6-3 to TRBJ2-7; D is undetermined. With 2 bases removed from V and 2 bases from J, the gap between germline ends came to 10 bases. This CDR3 comprises 14 residues. Germline V gives CDR1 MNHEY, CDR2 SVGEGT. The CDR3 DNA follows: TGTGCCAGCAGTTACCGGCTAGGAGCCTACGAGCAGTACTTC. Protein product: CASSYRLGAYEQYF.

The J gene is TRBJ2-7, the V gene TRBV5-8, with D perhaps TRBD2 (5 bases). The CDR3 totals 15 residues. Looked up from germline, CDR1 is SGHTS and CDR2 is YDEGEE. With 5 bases removed from V and 1 base from J, the gap between germline ends came to 16 bases. CDR3 loop: CASSKMRVLSYEQYF. The CDR3, as DNA: TGTGCCAGCAGTAAAATGCGGGTACTTTCCTACGAGCAGTACTTC.

The V and J genes are TRBV5-4 and TRBJ2-3, with TRBD2 matching 13 bases. V was pared by 1 base and J by 0 bases, with 8 bases of the junction left unmatched. The CDR3 runs to 19 residues. Germline assignment: CDR1 SGHNT and CDR2 YYREEE (reference sequence). CDR3 sequence (DNA): TGTGCCAGCAGCTTGTTTACTAGCGGGGGGGGGCCAAGCACAGATACGCAGTATTTT. Its protein is CASSLFTSGGGPSTDTQYF.

In this sample, this clone turned up once. The V and J genes are TRBV3-1 (or the pseudogene TRBV3-2) and TRBJ2-3; 12 positions match TRBD2. V gave up 3 bases and J gave up 5 bases; unmatched junction bases: 9. This CDR3 comprises 17 residues. CDR1 is LGHDT, CDR2 YNNKEL, per germline (reference sequence). Written as DNA, the CDR3 is TGTGCCAGCAGCCATCCACCTAGCGGGGGGGCATTAGATACGCAGTATTTT. The encoded protein is CASSHPPSGGALDTQYF.

The chain employs TRBV5-1 and TRBJ2-3; TRBD2 matches at 8 bases. The CDR3 length is 15 residues. Trimming cost V 4 bases and J 4 bases; bases outside gene matches: 8. In germline, CDR1 is SGHRS, CDR2 YFSETQ. In DNA form, the CDR3 reads TGCGCCAGCAGCACGGGGGGGGCCGCTGCAGATACGCAGTATTTT. This codes for CASSTGGAAADTQYF.